The 20 T cell receptor beta chains below all came from one sample that was sequenced in a study of cytomegalovirus exposure and HLA in healthy donors. The PCR employed 60 Vbeta primers together with 13 Jbeta primers. Here immunoSEQ multiplex PCR was the method, and the copy in TCRdb shows in-frame clones only, minus some. The repertoire holds some 96,000 clones, with around 76% as singletons. The specimen sequenced was PBMCs. The receptor source for this set is a man aged 40-49 years in good health and CMV-seropositive.

This chain uses TRBV7-2 with TRBJ2-2, with D possibly being TRBD2 (6 bases). The CDR3 extends over 14 amino acids. CDR1 and CDR2 (germline): SGHTA, FQGNSA. The V end was cut by 5 bases, the J end by 3 bases, with 10 bases between. The DNA of the CDR3 is TGTGCCAGCAGCGGGGCGGGATACACCGGGGAGCTGTTTTTT. It specifies CASSGAGYTGELFF.

Only a few counts were recorded for this clone. The V and J genes are TRBV5-8 and TRBJ2-1; 7 positions agree with TRBD1. Trimming removed 4 bases from V and 5 bases from J; junction bases left unmatched: 12. The length of the CDR3 is 16 residues. CDR1 SGHTS and CDR2 YDEGEE come from the germline V gene. The CDR3 region is CASSETGTAKNNEQFF. The CDR3 bases are TGTGCCAGCAGCGAAACTGGGACAGCTAAGAACAATGAGCAGTTCTTC. Using reference TRBV5-8 and TRBJ2-1 for the parts outside the CDR3, the full variable domain is EAGVTQSPTHLIKTRGQQATLRCSPISGHTSVYWYQQALGLGLQFLLWYDEGEERNRGNFPPRFSGRQFPNYSSELNVNALELEDSALYLCASSETGTAKNNEQFFGPGTRLTVL.

This clone appeared once. This chain connects TRBV21-1 to TRBJ1-2; TRBD1, the D gene given by the table, was not confirmed from the DNA. TRBV21-1 is a recognized pseudogene. The CDR3 is 16 amino acids. CDR3 sequence (DNA): TGTGCCAGCGCTAACATTCGGTCTTCCCAGGGGAATGGCTACACCTTC. It specifies CASANIRSSQGNGYTF.

The chain couples TRBV5-4 to TRBJ2-3, with D possibly TRBD2 on 5 matching bases. The CDR3 loop spans 13 amino acids. V lost 4 bases to trimming and J lost 1 base, with 7 bases between them. Germline CDR1 reads SGHNT; CDR2 reads YYREEE (reference sequence). The CDR3 DNA follows: TGTGCCAGCAGCGAGGAGGGCACAGATACGCAGTATTTT. As protein: CASSEEGTDTQYF.

Notes on this clone: A read error may produce the germline difference seen at one junction end. The chain uses TRBV7-6 and TRBJ2-2; TRBD2 matches at 12 bases. Germline V gene sequence: CDR1 SGHVS, CDR2 FNYEAQ. The CDR3 contains 15 residues. Here the CDR3 DNA reads TGTGCTAGCAGCGCGTCGACTAGCGGGAGAGGGGAGCTGTTTTTT. Its protein product is CASSASTSGRGELFF.

The chain links TRBV15 to TRBJ2-7; D unresolved. Germline assignment: CDR1 LNHNV and CDR2 YYDKDF (reference sequence). The CDR3 is 14 amino acids. Trimming removed 3 bases from V and 0 bases from J, with 9 bases in between. The CDR3 DNA is TGTGCCACCAGCAGCCGAGTTAGCTCCTACGAGCAGTACTTC. This codes for CATSSRVSSYEQYF.

A word on this clone: A junction boundary mismatches the germline segment, possibly from a read error. This sequence joins TRBV7-9 and TRBJ1-2; a weak D match, TRBD1 (5 bases). The CDR3 length is 17 residues. The V gene's germline CDR1 is SEHNR and CDR2 FQNEAQ (reference sequence). This chain's CDR3 is CSSSSTGAGGRNYGYTF. Written as DNA, the CDR3 is TGTTCCAGCAGTTCGACCGGCGCGGGGGGAAGAAACTATGGCTACACCTTC.

This clone occurred once. The chain combines TRBV7-9 with TRBJ2-7; TRBD2 matches 7 bases. The CDR3 runs to 15 residues. Germline V lookup: CDR1 SEHNR, CDR2 FQNEAQ (reference sequence). V shed 1 base, J shed 1 base, and the junction held 4 bases outside the gene matches. CDR3 sequence (DNA): TGTGCCAGCAGCTTAGGCGGGAGCCCTTCCTACGAGCAGTACTTC. Translated: CASSLGGSPSYEQYF.

This chain uses TRBV6-1 with TRBJ1-1; perhaps TRBD1 as D (5 bases). The V end lost 5 bases, the J end lost 1 base, and 11 bases lay between the germline ends. CDR1 is MNHNS and CDR2 is SASEGT in the germline V gene. This CDR3 is built from 14 residues. CDR3 DNA sequence: TGTGCCAGCAGTTCTCGGGGGGAGAACACTGAAGCTTTCTTT. Its protein is CASSSRGENTEAFF.

The genes are TRBV4-1 and TRBJ1-2, with 9 nucleotides matching TRBD1. With 4 bases clipped from V and 4 bases from J, the junction kept 10 bases outside the gene matches. This CDR3 is 16 amino acids long. Germline lookup yields CDR1 MGHRA and CDR2 YSYEKL. CDR3 sequence reads: CASSRERQGDVYGYTF. CDR3 nucleotide sequence: TGCGCCAGCAGCCGGGAACGACAGGGGGATGTCTATGGCTACACCTTC.

This sequence joins TRBV19 and TRBJ1-2; TRBD1 might be the D (6 bases). Germline values: CDR1 LNHDA, CDR2 SQIVND (reference sequence). CDR3 length: 12 amino acids. The V gene lost 4 bases and the J gene lost 8 bases, with 11 bases spanning the gap. The CDR3 reads CASSTGVRGYTF. CDR3 sequence (DNA): TGTGCCAGTAGTACAGGGGTGCGGGGCTACACCTTC.

V and J are TRBV28 and TRBJ1-2; 8 nucleotides agree with TRBD1. The CDR3 has 12 residues. V lost 5 bases and J lost 5; bases outside the gene matches: 1. Germline CDR1 is MDHEN and CDR2 is SYDVKM. In DNA form, the CDR3 reads TGTGCCAGCAGTCGGACAGGGTATGGCTACACCTTC. Its translation is CASSRTGYGYTF.

The chain uses TRBV27 and TRBJ1-2; 7 bases map to TRBD1. This CDR3 contains 15 residues. The germline V gene encodes CDR1 MNHEY and CDR2 SMNVEV (reference sequence). The trim removed 5 bases at V and 7 bases at J, leaving 13 bases unmatched. CDR3 in DNA: TGTGCCAGCAGTCCAATAGGGGAAACAGGGGTTGGCTACACCTTC. This gives the protein CASSPIGETGVGYTF.

Concerning this clone: A read error may account for a junction end that differs from germline. This chain uses TRBV4-2 with TRBJ2-5, with 12 bases lining up with TRBD2. CDR3 length: 15 residues. The germline CDR1 and CDR2 sequences are LGHNA and YNFKEQ. DNA for the CDR3: TGTGCCAGCAGCCAAGTGGGAACTAGCGGGAGGCAGGTTCACTTC. This encodes CASSQVGTSGRQVHF.

This clone was observed a few times. The J gene is TRBJ1-4, the V gene TRBV7-2; 12 nucleotides line up with TRBD1. The V and J ends lost 1 base and 8 bases, in that order; junction bases with no gene match: 5. This CDR3 spans 16 amino acids. In germline, CDR1 is SGHTA, CDR2 FQGNSA. The chain's CDR3 is CASSLGGQGAGEKLFF. CDR3 sequence (DNA): TGTGCCAGCAGCTTAGGGGGACAGGGGGCAGGAGAAAAACTGTTTTTT.

This clone was counted between two and nine times. This chain uses TRBV28 with TRBJ2-7; D is ambiguous. The CDR3 totals 14 residues. V lost 5 bases, J lost 4 bases, and 15 bases lay in between. Germline V gene data show CDR1 as MDHEN and CDR2 as SYDVKM. The DNA of the CDR3 is TGTGCCAGCAGTCACAATGAGACTCCTTACGAGCAGTACTTC. This codes for CASSHNETPYEQYF.

The chain is built from TRBV5-1 and TRBJ1-1; D is uncertain. CDR3 length: 14 amino acids. CDR1 SGHRS and CDR2 YFSETQ come from the germline V gene. V was cut by 7 bases and J by 0 bases, with 13 bases left in between. The CDR3 DNA reads as TGCGCCAGCGAAGGCGGAAATATGAACACTGAAGCTTTCTTT. Amino acid sequence: CASEGGNMNTEAFF.

The gene calls are TRBV7-2 and TRBJ2-7; the D gene is possibly TRBD2 (6 bases). V was shortened by 3 bases and J by 2 bases, with 17 bases between the two germline ends. CDR3 length equals 16 residues. Germline CDR1 and CDR2: SGHTA and FQGNSA. The CDR3 region is CASSFSRDPKAYEQYF. The CDR3 coding sequence is TGTGCCAGCAGCTTTTCGCGGGACCCTAAGGCCTACGAGCAGTACTTC.

Comments on this clone: The junction does not match germline at one end; this may be a read error. This chain connects TRBV7-7 to TRBJ2-5; 8 bases agree with TRBD2. This CDR3 has 14 amino acids. The V gene's germline CDR1 is SSHAT and CDR2 FNYEAQ (reference sequence). CDR3 loop: CASSLAGLTETQYF. In nucleotides, the CDR3 is TGTGCTAGCAGCTTAGCGGGGCTTACGGAGACCCAGTACTTC.

The chain has TRBV5-1 and TRBJ1-5, with 9 bases matching TRBD1. Germline lookup yields CDR1 SGHRS and CDR2 YFSETQ. CDR3 size: 15 residues. With 1 base clipped from V and 2 bases from J, the junction kept 1 base outside the gene matches. The CDR3 reads CASSLTGGGNQPQHF. The CDR3, as DNA: TGCGCCAGCAGCTTGACAGGGGGCGGCAATCAGCCCCAGCATTTT. The whole variable domain, remainder taken from reference TRBV5-1 and TRBJ1-5, is KAGVTQTPRYLIKTRGQQVTLSCSPISGHRSVSWYQQTPGQGLQFLFEYFSETQRNKGNFPGRFSGRQFSNSRSEMNVSTLELGDSALYLCASSLTGGGNQPQHFGDGTRLSIL.